This T cell receptor beta chain was documented in a study of technical replicates of blood from several donors. Produced via immunoSEQ multiplex PCR; TCRdb's table is partial and in-frame only. The sample yields around 67,000 clones, roughly 90% seen once. Trimming took 3 bases from V and 7 from J, leaving 10 bases between them. The germline gives CDR1 LNHDA, CDR2 SQIVND (reference sequence). The CDR3 length is 13 residues. The sequencing sample was made of T cells isolated from PBMCs. This sequence originates from a human donor in good health. The chain is built from TRBV19 and TRBJ1-3, with D unclear. This CDR3 is CASSIAEHNTIYF. CDR3 in DNA: TGTGCCAGTAGTATTGCTGAACATAACACCATATATTTT.